This TCR beta chain stems from a study of cytomegalovirus exposure and HLA in healthy donors. For the study at large: For the approximately 360 genotyped donors, more than 65% fell within the Caucasian-associated ancestry cluster. The study's findings and limits: In a later analysis, V- and J-gene trimming of beta chains associated with a DCLRE1C missense variant, replicated independently.

V dropped 5 bases and J dropped 0 bases, with 8 bases sitting between them. CDR3 length: 15 residues. The germline V gene encodes CDR1 LNHDA and CDR2 SQIVND (reference sequence). The donors gave bone marrow, and they were healthy. Use of 60 Vbeta and 13 Jbeta primers characterized the PCR. Sequencing was performed with immunoSEQ multiplex PCR; in TCRdb, only in-frame clones are kept and a portion is missing. The sample shows 150,000 to 200,000 clones, around 78% of them seen only once. On this clone: Its specificity is not known.

The sequence was collected from a woman in her thirties or forties in good health and CMV-seronegative. The chain joins TRBV19 to TRBJ2-6; no firm D call. Sequencing used PBMCs. The CDR3 protein is CASSADTSGANVLTF. The CDR3 DNA sequence: TGTGCCAGTAGTGCCGACACCTCTGGGGCCAACGTCCTGACTTTC.